This record concerns one TCR beta chain sequence. The CDR3 has 12 amino acids. V dropped 4 bases and J dropped 3 bases, with 6 bases sitting between them. Germline lookup yields CDR1 LGHNT and CDR2 FRNRAP. Only in-frame clones appear in the TCRdb table, and some are missing; sequencing was by immunoSEQ multiplex PCR. The data show about 660,000 clones, 70% to 90% seen once. The data derive from a study of shared T cell receptors in the human thymus. The same specimen was also included in a second study, on human thymus T cells. According to that study: Thymic resections from corrective heart surgery supplied the tissue.

The chain combines TRBV12-5 with TRBJ1-2; D gene uncertain. The sample taken for sequencing was thymocytes. The sequence came from a boy under three years old with a congenital heart defect. CDR3 in DNA: TGTGCTAGTGGTTCAGTACACTATGGCTACACCTTC. It encodes CASGSVHYGYTF.